This TCR beta chain was identified in a study of T cell repertoires in aging, cancer and after chemotherapy. The template was genomic DNA from peripheral blood, not RNA. V dropped 4 bases and J dropped 6 bases, with 13 bases sitting between them. The CDR3 covers 13 residues. CDR1 and CDR2 (germline): MNHNS, SASEGT. This clonotype is termed medium-sized. Rearranged V-D-J TRB sequences were amplified with a mixed TRB-A/B primer pool. TCRdb used MiXCR to reprocess the multiplex PCR reads, holding one entry per CDR3 protein. The data show 13,000 or so distinct CDR3 sequences, over 25% seen once. The chain has TRBV6-1 and TRBJ2-7, with no clear D. The receptor was isolated from a human donor in good health. Sequenced material: blood. This chain's CDR3 is CASSAPWVLEQYV. CDR3 DNA sequence: TGTGCCAGCAGTGCCCCATGGGTCCTCGAGCAGTACGTC.